Presented here are 6 T cell receptor beta chains from one specimen sequenced in a study of post-analysis software for immune sequencing data. Built from TCR beta cDNA, the libraries had unique molecular identifiers in them. TCRdb called the PCR reads again in MiXCR, with one record for every CDR3 protein. Of 650,000 to 900,000 distinct CDR3 sequences detected, roughly 46% appear once; the ten largest clones hold 4.9%. Study findings and constraints: The study found TRBV5-6, TRBV5-1 and TRBV20-1 among several TRBV segments more frequent in patients than controls.

Their antigens are not known. Sequencing input: blood. These TCRs come from a girl between 10 and 17 years old with multiple sclerosis.

This clonotype was found a few times. The rearrangement uses TRBV2 and TRBJ2-5, with D unresolved. CDR1 and CDR2 from the germline V gene are SNHLY and FYNNEI. The CDR3 is made up of 13 amino acids. V gave up 8 bases and J gave up 3 bases, with 13 bases separating them. CDR3 bases: TGTGCCAGCGTGGGGATAGGTAAAGAGACCCAGTACTTC. Protein sequence: CASVGIGKETQYF.

This clonotype was recorded a few times. This chain joins TRBV6-5 and TRBJ1-1; the D gene is possibly TRBD1 (6 bases). The V end was cut by 3 bases, the J end by 1 base, with 12 bases between. Looked up from germline, CDR1 is MNHEY and CDR2 is SVGAGI. The CDR3 covers 15 residues. CDR3 sequence: CASSYGDRQNTEAFF. The CDR3 DNA reads TGTGCCAGCAGTTATGGCGACAGGCAGAACACTGAAGCTTTCTTT.

This clonotype has only a few counts. J is TRBJ2-5 and V is TRBV7-2; unclear D gene. Matching the DNA end better, TRBJ2-7 makes the J call doubtful. The CDR3 loop spans 13 amino acids. The germline V gene encodes CDR1 SGHTA and CDR2 FQGNSA. In nucleotides, the CDR3 is TGTGCCAGCAGCTCCCTTTTGGGCTACGAGCAGTACTTC. It specifies CASSSLLGYEQYF.

The genes are TRBV6-2 or TRBV6-3 and TRBJ2-7, with D uncertain. Germline CDR1 is MNHEY and CDR2 is SVGEGT. CDR3 size: 14 residues. The V end lost 5 bases, the J end lost 0 bases, and 11 bases lay between the germline ends. In nucleotides, the CDR3 is TGTGCCAGCAGTCGCTTCAGGAGCTCCTACGAGCAGTACTTC. The encoded protein is CASSRFRSSYEQYF.

A single count supports this clonotype. The chain employs TRBV21-1 and TRBJ1-1. TRBV21-1 is designated a pseudogene. The CDR3 covers 14 residues. The CDR3 bases are TGTGCCAGCAGCAAAACAGAAAGGAACACTGAAGCTTTCTTT. It yields the protein CASSKTERNTEAFF.

In this sample, this clonotype turned up once. A read error may produce the germline difference seen at one junction end. The rearrangement links TRBV7-9 to TRBJ1-2; 7 positions agree with TRBD1. The CDR3 loop spans 14 amino acids. Germline CDR1 is SEHNR and CDR2 is FQNEAQ (reference sequence). CDR3 DNA: TGTGCCAGCAGCTTTGGGACAGATAACTGTGGCTACACCTTC. Protein product: CASSFGTDNCGYTF. Full variable domain (outside the CDR3, taken from reference TRBV7-9 and TRBJ1-2): DTGVSQNPRHKITKRGQNVTFRCDPISEHNRLYWYRQTLGQGPEFLTYFQNEAQLEKSRLLSDRFSAERPKGSFSTLEIQRTEQGDSAMYLCASSFGTDNCGYTFGSGTRLTVV.